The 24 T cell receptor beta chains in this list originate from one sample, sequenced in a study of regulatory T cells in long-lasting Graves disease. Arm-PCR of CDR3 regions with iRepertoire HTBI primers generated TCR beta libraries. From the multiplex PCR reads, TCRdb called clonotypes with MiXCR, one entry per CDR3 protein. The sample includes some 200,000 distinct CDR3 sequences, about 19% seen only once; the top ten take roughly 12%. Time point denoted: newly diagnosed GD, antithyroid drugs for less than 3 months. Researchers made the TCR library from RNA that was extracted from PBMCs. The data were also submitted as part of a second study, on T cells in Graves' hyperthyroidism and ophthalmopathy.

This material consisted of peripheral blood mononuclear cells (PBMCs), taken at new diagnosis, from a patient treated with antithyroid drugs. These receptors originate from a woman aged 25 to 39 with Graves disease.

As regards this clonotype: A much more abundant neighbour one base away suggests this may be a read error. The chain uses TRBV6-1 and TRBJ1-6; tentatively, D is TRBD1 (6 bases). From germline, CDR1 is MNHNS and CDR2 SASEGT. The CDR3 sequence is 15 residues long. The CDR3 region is CTSNNRAVYNSPLHF. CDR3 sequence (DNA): TGTACCAGCAATAACAGGGCGGTTTATAATTCACCCCTCCACTTT.

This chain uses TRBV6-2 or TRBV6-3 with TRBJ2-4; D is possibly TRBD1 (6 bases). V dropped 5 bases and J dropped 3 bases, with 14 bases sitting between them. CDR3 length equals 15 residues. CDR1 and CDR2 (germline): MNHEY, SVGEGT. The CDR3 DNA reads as TGTGCCAGCAGTGAAGCGTCAGGGGACAAAAACATTCAGTACTTC. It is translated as CASSEASGDKNIQYF.

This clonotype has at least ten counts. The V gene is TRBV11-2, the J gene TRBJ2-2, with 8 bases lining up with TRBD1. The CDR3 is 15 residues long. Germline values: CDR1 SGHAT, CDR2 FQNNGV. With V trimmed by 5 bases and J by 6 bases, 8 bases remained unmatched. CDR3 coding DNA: TGTGCCAGCAGCAGGCAGGGGGCCGGAGCCGGGGAGCTGTTTTTT. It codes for CASSRQGAGAGELFF.

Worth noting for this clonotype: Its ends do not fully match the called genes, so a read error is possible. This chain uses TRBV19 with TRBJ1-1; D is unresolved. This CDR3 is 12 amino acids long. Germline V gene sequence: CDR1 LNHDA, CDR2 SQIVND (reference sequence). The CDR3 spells CASSVARYGVVF. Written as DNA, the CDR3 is TGTGCCAGTAGCGTGGCTAGATACGGAGTGGTCTTC. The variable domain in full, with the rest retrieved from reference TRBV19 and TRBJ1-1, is DGGITQSPKYLFRKEGQNVTLSCEQNLNHDAMYWYRQDPGQGLRLIYYSQIVNDFQKGDIAEGYSVSREKKESFPLTVTSAQKNPTAFYLCASSVARYGVVFGQGTRLTVV.

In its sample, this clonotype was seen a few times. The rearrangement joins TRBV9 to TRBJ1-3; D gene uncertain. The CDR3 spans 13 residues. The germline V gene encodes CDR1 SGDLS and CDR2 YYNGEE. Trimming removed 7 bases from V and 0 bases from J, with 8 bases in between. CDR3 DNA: TGTGCCAGCGGTGGGTCCTCTGGAAACACCATATATTTT. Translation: CASGGSSGNTIYF. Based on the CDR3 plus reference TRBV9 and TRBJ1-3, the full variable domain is DSGVTQTPKHLITATGQRVTLRCSPRSGDLSVYWYQQSLDQGLQFLIQYYNGEERAKGNILERFSAQQFPDLHSELNLSSLELGDSALYFCASGGSSGNTIYFGEGSWLTVV.

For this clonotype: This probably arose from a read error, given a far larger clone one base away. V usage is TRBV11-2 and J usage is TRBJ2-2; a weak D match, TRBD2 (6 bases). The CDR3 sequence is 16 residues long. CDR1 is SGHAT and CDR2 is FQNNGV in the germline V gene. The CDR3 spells CASTGGLPTWTGKLFF. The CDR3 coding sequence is TGTGCCAGCACCGGGGGTCTACCAACCTGGACCGGGAAGCTGTTTTTT.

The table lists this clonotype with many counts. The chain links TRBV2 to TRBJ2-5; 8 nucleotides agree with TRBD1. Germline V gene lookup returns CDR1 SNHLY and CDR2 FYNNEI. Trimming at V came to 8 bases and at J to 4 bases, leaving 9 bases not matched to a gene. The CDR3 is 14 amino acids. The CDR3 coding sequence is TGTGCCAGCTCGGAGACAGGGGAAGGAGAGACCCAGTACTTC. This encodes CASSETGEGETQYF.

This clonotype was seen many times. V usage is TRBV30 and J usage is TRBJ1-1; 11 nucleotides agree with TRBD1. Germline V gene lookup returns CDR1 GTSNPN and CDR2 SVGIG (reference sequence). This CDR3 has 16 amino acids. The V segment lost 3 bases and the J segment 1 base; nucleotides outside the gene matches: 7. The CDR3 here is CAWSRTGGAENTEAFF. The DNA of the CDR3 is TGTGCCTGGAGCCGGACAGGGGGCGCGGAGAACACTGAAGCTTTCTTT.

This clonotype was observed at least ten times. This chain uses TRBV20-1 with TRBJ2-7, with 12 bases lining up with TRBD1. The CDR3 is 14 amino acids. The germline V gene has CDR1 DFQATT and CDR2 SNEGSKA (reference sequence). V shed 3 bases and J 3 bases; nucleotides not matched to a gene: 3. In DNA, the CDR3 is TGCAGTGCTAGGGGGACAGGGGGCCTCTACGAGCAGTACTTC. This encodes CSARGTGGLYEQYF.

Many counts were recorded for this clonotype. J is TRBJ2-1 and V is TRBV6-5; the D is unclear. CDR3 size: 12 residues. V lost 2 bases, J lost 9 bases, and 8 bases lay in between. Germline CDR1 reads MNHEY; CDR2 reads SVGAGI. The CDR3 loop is CASSYLTGEQFF. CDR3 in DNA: TGTGCCAGCAGTTACCTTACGGGTGAGCAGTTCTTC.

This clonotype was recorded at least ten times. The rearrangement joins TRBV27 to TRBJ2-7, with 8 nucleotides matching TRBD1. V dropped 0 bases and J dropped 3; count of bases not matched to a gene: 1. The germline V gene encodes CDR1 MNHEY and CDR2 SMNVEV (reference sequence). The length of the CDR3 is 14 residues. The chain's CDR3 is CASSLSQGVYEQYF. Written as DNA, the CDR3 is TGTGCCAGCAGTTTATCACAGGGGGTCTACGAGCAGTACTTC.

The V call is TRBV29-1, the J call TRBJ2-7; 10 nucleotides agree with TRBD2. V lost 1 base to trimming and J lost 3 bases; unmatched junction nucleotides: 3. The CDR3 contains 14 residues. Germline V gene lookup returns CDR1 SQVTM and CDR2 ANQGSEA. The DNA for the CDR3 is TGCAGCGTTGAAGGTCTAGCGGGAGTCTACGAGCAGTACTTC. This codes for CSVEGLAGVYEQYF.

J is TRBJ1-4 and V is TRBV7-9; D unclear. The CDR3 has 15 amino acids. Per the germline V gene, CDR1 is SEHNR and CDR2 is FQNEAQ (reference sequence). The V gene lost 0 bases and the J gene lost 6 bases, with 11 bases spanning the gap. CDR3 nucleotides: TGTGCCAGCAGCTTAGCCGGTCATGGAGATGAAAAACTGTTTTTT. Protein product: CASSLAGHGDEKLFF.

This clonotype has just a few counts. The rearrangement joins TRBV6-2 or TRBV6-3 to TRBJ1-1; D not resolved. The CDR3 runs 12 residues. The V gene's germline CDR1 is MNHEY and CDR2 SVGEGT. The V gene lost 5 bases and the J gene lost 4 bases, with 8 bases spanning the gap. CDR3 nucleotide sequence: TGTGCCAGCAGTCCGCCGAGCACTGAAGCTTTCTTT. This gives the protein CASSPPSTEAFF.

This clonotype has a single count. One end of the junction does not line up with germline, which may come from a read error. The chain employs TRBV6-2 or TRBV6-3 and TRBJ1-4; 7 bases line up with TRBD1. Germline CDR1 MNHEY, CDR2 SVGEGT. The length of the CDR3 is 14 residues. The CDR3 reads CVSSSDRQGEKLFF. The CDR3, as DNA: TGTGTCAGCAGTTCGGACAGGCAGGGTGAAAAACTGTTTTTT.

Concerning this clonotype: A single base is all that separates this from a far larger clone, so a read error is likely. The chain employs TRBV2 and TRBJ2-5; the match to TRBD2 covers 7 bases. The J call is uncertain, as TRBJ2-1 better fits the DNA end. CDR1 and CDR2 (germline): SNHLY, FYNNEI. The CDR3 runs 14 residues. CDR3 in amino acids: CASSVWREGSEQFF. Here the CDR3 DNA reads TGTGCCAGCAGTGTGTGGAGGGAGGGGAGTGAGCAGTTCTTC.

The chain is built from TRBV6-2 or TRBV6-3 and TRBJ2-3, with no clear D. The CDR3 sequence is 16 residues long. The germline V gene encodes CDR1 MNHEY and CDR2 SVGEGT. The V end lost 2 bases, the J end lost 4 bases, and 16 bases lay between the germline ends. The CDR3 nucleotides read TGTGCCAGCAGTTACGGACCTCGCCCGGCCCCAGATACGCAGTATTTT. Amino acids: CASSYGPRPAPDTQYF.

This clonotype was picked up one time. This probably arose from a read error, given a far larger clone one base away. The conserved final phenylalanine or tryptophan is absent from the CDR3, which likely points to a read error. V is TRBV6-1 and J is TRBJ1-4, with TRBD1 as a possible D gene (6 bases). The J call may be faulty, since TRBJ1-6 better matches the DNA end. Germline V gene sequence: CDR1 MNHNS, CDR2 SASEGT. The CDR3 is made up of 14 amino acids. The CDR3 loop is CASSRRTENSPLHL. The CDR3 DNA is TGTGCCAGCAGTCGGCGGACAGAGAATTCACCCCTCCACCTT.

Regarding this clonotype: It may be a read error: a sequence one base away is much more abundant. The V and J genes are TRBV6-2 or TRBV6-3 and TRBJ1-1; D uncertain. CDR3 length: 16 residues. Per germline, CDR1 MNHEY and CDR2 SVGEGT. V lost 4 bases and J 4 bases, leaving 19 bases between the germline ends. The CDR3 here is CASSCRLPGFGTEAFF. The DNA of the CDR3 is TGTGCCAGCAGTTGCAGATTACCCGGTTTTGGCACTGAAGCTTTCTTT.

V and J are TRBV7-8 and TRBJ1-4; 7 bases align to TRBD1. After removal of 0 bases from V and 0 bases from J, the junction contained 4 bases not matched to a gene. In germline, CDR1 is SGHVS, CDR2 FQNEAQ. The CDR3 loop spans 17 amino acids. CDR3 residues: CASSLAGTEATNEKLFF. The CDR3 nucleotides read TGTGCCAGCAGCTTAGCAGGGACAGAAGCAACTAATGAAAAACTGTTTTTT.

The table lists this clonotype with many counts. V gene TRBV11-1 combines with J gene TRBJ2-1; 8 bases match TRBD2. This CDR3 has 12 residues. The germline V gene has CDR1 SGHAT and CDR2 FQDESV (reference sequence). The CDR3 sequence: CAETSRGGEQFF. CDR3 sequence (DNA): TGTGCAGAGACTAGCCGGGGGGGTGAGCAGTTCTTC.

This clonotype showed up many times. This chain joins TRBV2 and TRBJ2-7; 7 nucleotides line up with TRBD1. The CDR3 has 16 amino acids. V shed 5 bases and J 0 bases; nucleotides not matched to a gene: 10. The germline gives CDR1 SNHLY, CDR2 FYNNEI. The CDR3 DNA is TGTGCCAGCAGTCCGCCTAGGGGGCGGTTCTCCTACGAGCAGTACTTC. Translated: CASSPPRGRFSYEQYF. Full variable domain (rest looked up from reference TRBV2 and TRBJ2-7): EPEVTQTPSHQVTQMGQEVILRCVPISNHLYFYWYRQILGQKVEFLVSFYNNEISEKSEIFDDQFSVERPDGSNFTLKIRSTKLEDSAMYFCASSPPRGRFSYEQYFGPGTRLTVT.

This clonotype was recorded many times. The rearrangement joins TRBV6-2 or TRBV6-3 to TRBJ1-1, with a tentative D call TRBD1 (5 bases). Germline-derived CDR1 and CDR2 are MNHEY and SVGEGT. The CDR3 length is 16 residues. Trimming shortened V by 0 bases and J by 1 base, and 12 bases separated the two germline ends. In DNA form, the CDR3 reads TGTGCCAGCAGTTACTCGATGTGGGGGGGGAACACTGAAGCTTTCTTT. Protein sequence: CASSYSMWGGNTEAFF.

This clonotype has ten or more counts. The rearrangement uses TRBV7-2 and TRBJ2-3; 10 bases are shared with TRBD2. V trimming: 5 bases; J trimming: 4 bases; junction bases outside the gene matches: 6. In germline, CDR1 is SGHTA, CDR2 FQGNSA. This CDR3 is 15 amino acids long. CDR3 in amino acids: CASSPGTSEADTQYF. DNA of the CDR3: TGTGCCAGCAGCCCCGGGACTAGCGAGGCAGATACGCAGTATTTT.